These T cell receptor beta chains were read from a single sample in a study of blood T cell repertoires in COVID-19. Repertoires were generated with immunoSEQ multiplex PCR, while TCRdb's copy carries only in-frame clones and drops some. This sample has fewer than 450,000 clones, with under 95% found just once. Material: peripheral blood. These receptors were collected from a woman aged 18-35 years who had recovered from COVID-19. The CDR3 runs from the conserved cysteine through the conserved F or W. D genes are given only for firm matches. Clone size appears in some rows only: once, few, many, or a class for an expanded clone.

>-|-|TRBJ2-1|TRBV5-4|13
CASSLDSMDEQFF
TGTGCCAGCAGCTTGGATAGCATGGATGAGCAGTTCTTC
>-|-|TRBJ1-2|TRBV10-3|17
CAISEPRGTPGEDGYTF
TGTGCCATCAGTGAGCCGAGAGGAACCCCAGGGGAAGATGGCTACACCTTC
>-|once|TRBJ1-4|TRBV5-5|13
CASSLWANEKLFF
TGTGCCAGCAGCTTGTGGGCGAATGAAAAACTGTTTTTT
>TRBD2|-|TRBJ2-1|TRBV24-1|18
CATSDYGTSGSTYNEQFF
TGTGCCACCAGTGATTACGGGACTAGCGGGAGTACCTACAATGAGCAGTTCTTC
>-|-|TRBJ1-2|TRBV7-9|14
CASSLELGGGGYTF
TGTGCCAGCAGCTTAGAACTAGGGGGTGGTGGCTACACCTTC
>TRBD1|-|TRBJ1-3|TRBV7-9|15
CASRPQGKSGNTIYF
TGTGCCAGCAGACCACAGGGGAAGTCTGGAAACACCATATATTTT
>-|-|TRBJ1-1|TRBV10-1|15
CASSESRGVGGEAFF
TGCGCCAGCAGTGAGTCGCGTGGGGTCGGGGGTGAAGCTTTCTTT
>-|-|TRBJ1-1|TRBV13|12
CASSFRRTEAFF
TGTGCCAGCAGCTTCCGGCGGACTGAAGCTTTCTTT
>-|-|TRBJ2-1|TRBV9|16
CASSGSGGPNYNEQFF
TGTGCCAGCAGCGGAAGTGGAGGGCCAAACTACAATGAGCAGTTCTTC
>-|-|TRBJ1-4|TRBV6-4|15
CASSLERATNEKLFF
TGTGCCAGCTCCCTCGAGAGGGCAACTAATGAAAAACTGTTTTTT
>-|-|TRBJ1-1|TRBV12-3/TRBV12-4|11
CASSFLSEAFF
TGTGCCAGCAGTTTTCTGAGTGAAGCTTTCTTT
>-|-|TRBJ1-1|TRBV29-1|12
CSVVVRNTEAFF
TGCAGCGTTGTTGTCAGGAACACTGAAGCTTTCTTT
>-|-|TRBJ1-6|TRBV28|9
CAVTPPLHF
TGTGCGGTGACTCCACCCCTCCACTTT
>TRBD1|once|TRBJ1-2|TRBV12-5|14
CASGLDRGNYGYTF
TGTGCTAGTGGTTTGGACAGGGGAAACTATGGCTACACCTTC
>-|-|TRBJ2-1|TRBV7-2|12
CASSLAVNEQFF
TGTGCCAGCAGCTTAGCCGTGAATGAGCAGTTCTTC
>-|-|TRBJ2-6|TRBV18|16
CASSPVASSGANVLTF
TGTGCCAGCTCACCAGTGGCTAGCTCTGGGGCCAACGTCCTGACTTTC
>-|-|TRBJ2-5|TRBV12-3/TRBV12-4|12
CASRGAMETQYF
TGTGCCAGCAGGGGGGCGATGGAGACCCAGTACTTC
>TRBD2|once|TRBJ2-1|TRBV4-1|17
CASSQGAGTSGRDEQFF
TGCGCCAGCAGCCAAGGTGCCGGGACTAGCGGGAGAGATGAGCAGTTCTTC
>-|once|TRBJ1-1|TRBV6-4|14
CASSITGLDTEAFF
TGTGCCAGCAGTATAACAGGGTTGGACACTGAAGCTTTCTTT
>TRBD1|-|TRBJ1-5|TRBV2|14
CASQGQGGNQPQHF
TGTGCCAGCCAGGGACAGGGTGGCAATCAGCCCCAGCATTTT
>TRBD2|-|TRBJ2-2|TRBV30|16
CAWSGEKGGYTGELFF
TGTGCCTGGAGTGGGGAAAAGGGAGGGTACACCGGGGAGCTGTTTTTT
>TRBD2|-|TRBJ2-1|TRBV4-3|16
CASSQDFGRAGDEQFF
TGCGCCAGCAGCCAAGATTTCGGGAGGGCCGGGGATGAGCAGTTCTTC